These T cell receptor beta chains were read from a single sample in a study of OX40 agonist ivuxolimab in advanced cancers. The protocol was immunoSEQ multiplex PCR, while the TCRdb copy is restricted to in-frame clones and leaves out a portion. The sample gives about 31,000 clones, around 87% of which show up once; under 30% is in the top ten. The sequencing used CD4+ or CD8+ T cells sorted from blood, collected in a trial of the OX40 agonist ivuxolimab. These receptor sequences come from an adult with an advanced solid tumor such as melanoma, head and neck, liver or kidney cancer. Each CDR3 is given with its conserved first and last residue. D genes are given only for firm matches. Clone size is stated in some rows and not others, as once, few, many or a class when expanded.

V gene: TRBV7-2
clone size: -
D gene: TRBD1
J gene: TRBJ1-3
CDR3 DNA: TGTGCCAGCAGCGCCGGCACCGGGACAGCATCTGGAAACACCATATATTTT
CDR3 protein: CASSAGTGTASGNTIYF

V gene: TRBV28
clone size: -
D gene: TRBD2
J gene: TRBJ2-1
CDR3 DNA: TGTGCCAGCACGAGTAGCGGGAAACCCAGCTCCTACAATGAGCAGTTCTTC
CDR3 protein: CASTSSGKPSSYNEQFF

V gene: TRBV6-5
clone size: -
D gene: -
J gene: TRBJ1-6
CDR3 DNA: TGTGCCAGCAGCTACGGCTTGGGGGGGGCGAGTTCACCCCTCCACTTT
CDR3 protein: CASSYGLGGASSPLHF

V gene: TRBV15
clone size: -
D gene: -
J gene: TRBJ1-2
CDR3 DNA: TGTGCCACCAGCAGAGATCAGTCAGGGGCCAATGGCTACACCTTC
CDR3 protein: CATSRDQSGANGYTF

V gene: TRBV10-3
clone size: few
D gene: -
J gene: TRBJ2-7
CDR3 DNA: TGTGCCATCGGGGGGGCAGGCACTACCTACGAGCAGTACTTC
CDR3 protein: CAIGGAGTTYEQYF

V gene: TRBV28
clone size: -
D gene: -
J gene: TRBJ1-1
CDR3 DNA: TGTGCCATTTACAGGGTGAACACTGAAGCTTTCTTT
CDR3 protein: CAIYRVNTEAFF

V gene: TRBV5-1
clone size: -
D gene: -
J gene: TRBJ1-2
CDR3 DNA: TGCGCCAGCAGCTTGGATGGATCTCTAGGGTATGGCTACACCTTC
CDR3 protein: CASSLDGSLGYGYTF

V gene: TRBV5-1
clone size: -
D gene: -
J gene: TRBJ1-1
CDR3 DNA: TGCGCCAGCAGCTTGGTTCCAGGGGAAGGGACTGAAGCTTTCTTT
CDR3 protein: CASSLVPGEGTEAFF

V gene: TRBV19
clone size: -
D gene: TRBD1
J gene: TRBJ2-3
CDR3 DNA: TGTGCCAGTAGCCGGGACAGGGCCCAAAGTACGCAGTATTTT
CDR3 protein: CASSRDRAQSTQYF

V gene: TRBV7-6
clone size: once
D gene: TRBD2
J gene: TRBJ2-3
CDR3 DNA: TGTGCCAGCAGCCACGATAGCGGGAGAGGAACAGATACGCAGTATTTT
CDR3 protein: CASSHDSGRGTDTQYF

V gene: TRBV4-2
clone size: -
D gene: TRBD2
J gene: TRBJ2-1
CDR3 DNA: TGTGCCAGCAGCCAAGGGTCTAGCGGGAGGAATTACAATGAGCAGTTCTTC
CDR3 protein: CASSQGSSGRNYNEQFF

V gene: TRBV28
clone size: -
D gene: -
J gene: TRBJ1-4
CDR3 DNA: TGTGCCAGTCAACCTATTGCCCCATTCTTTGGGCAAGGGGCCCCAACTAATGAAAAACTGTTTTTT
CDR3 protein: CASQPIAPFFGQGAPTNEKLFF

V gene: TRBV4-2
clone size: -
D gene: -
J gene: TRBJ1-1
CDR3 DNA: TGTGCCAGCAGCTTGAGAAACACTGAAGCTTTCTTT
CDR3 protein: CASSLRNTEAFF

V gene: TRBV5-1
clone size: -
D gene: -
J gene: TRBJ1-1
CDR3 DNA: TGCGCCAGCAGTTTGCTGGGGCAGTTGAACACTGAAGCTTTCTTT
CDR3 protein: CASSLLGQLNTEAFF

V gene: TRBV27
clone size: -
D gene: TRBD2
J gene: TRBJ2-7
CDR3 DNA: TGTGCCAGCAGTTTATACCCTAGCGGGGTCTACGAGCAGTACTTC
CDR3 protein: CASSLYPSGVYEQYF

V gene: TRBV7-5
clone size: -
D gene: -
J gene: TRBJ1-1
CDR3 DNA: TGTGCCAGAAGCTTATGGGGGAGAGGGTGGAACGGACTCCATCACACTGAAGCTTTCTTT
CDR3 protein: CARSLWGRGWNGLHHTEAFF

V gene: TRBV5-4
clone size: -
D gene: -
J gene: TRBJ2-2
CDR3 DNA: TGTGCCAGCACCCGTCCGGGGACCGGGGAGCTGTTTTTT
CDR3 protein: CASTRPGTGELFF

V gene: TRBV7-6
clone size: -
D gene: -
J gene: TRBJ2-3
CDR3 DNA: TGTGCCAGCAGCTTAGCCATCAGGGGCACAGATACGCAGTATTTT
CDR3 protein: CASSLAIRGTDTQYF

V gene: TRBV12-5
clone size: -
D gene: -
J gene: TRBJ2-7
CDR3 DNA: TGTGCTAGTGGAACCCGGGACGCGGCCTACGAGCAGTACTTC
CDR3 protein: CASGTRDAAYEQYF

V gene: TRBV28
clone size: few
D gene: -
J gene: TRBJ2-5
CDR3 DNA: TGTGCCAGCAGTCCGGGCCGGGGGACGTGGGGCGCGATCCATGAAGAGACCCAGTACTTC
CDR3 protein: CASSPGRGTWGAIHEETQYF

V gene: TRBV7-2
clone size: -
D gene: TRBD1
J gene: TRBJ2-3
CDR3 DNA: TGTGCCAGCAGCCCCCGACAGGGTGGAGATACGCAGTATTTT
CDR3 protein: CASSPRQGGDTQYF

V gene: TRBV25-1
clone size: -
D gene: -
J gene: TRBJ2-5
CDR3 DNA: TGTGCCAGCAGTCAAATGCCAGGGACCCAGTACTTC
CDR3 protein: CASSQMPGTQYF

V gene: TRBV19
clone size: -
D gene: -
J gene: TRBJ1-1
CDR3 DNA: TGTGCCAGTAGTGCCAAGGACAGAAGCAACACTGAAGCTTTCTTT
CDR3 protein: CASSAKDRSNTEAFF

V gene: TRBV29-1
clone size: -
D gene: -
J gene: TRBJ2-6
CDR3 DNA: TGCAGCGTAGTCATGTGGGGAGGTAGCTCTGGGGCCAACGTCCTGACTTTC
CDR3 protein: CSVVMWGGSSGANVLTF

V gene: TRBV6-4
clone size: -
D gene: -
J gene: TRBJ1-1
CDR3 DNA: TGTGCCAGCAGTGCCTTACCAGGGACCACTGAAGCTTTCTTT
CDR3 protein: CASSALPGTTEAFF

V gene: TRBV2
clone size: -
D gene: -
J gene: TRBJ2-3
CDR3 DNA: TGTGCCAGCAGTGAAAGGACTACATACACAGATACGCAGTATTTT
CDR3 protein: CASSERTTYTDTQYF

V gene: TRBV6-1
clone size: -
D gene: TRBD2
J gene: TRBJ2-1
CDR3 DNA: TGTGCCAGCAGACTCTTTAGCGGGAAATACAATGAGCAGTTCTTC
CDR3 protein: CASRLFSGKYNEQFF

V gene: TRBV29-1
clone size: once
D gene: -
J gene: TRBJ2-1
CDR3 DNA: TGCAGCGTTGAAGGAACACCTAGCTCCTACAATGAGCAGTTCTTC
CDR3 protein: CSVEGTPSSYNEQFF

V gene: TRBV12-5
clone size: -
D gene: -
J gene: TRBJ2-7
CDR3 DNA: TGTGCTAGTGCCTTCGGGGGCCTGGGGAACGAGCAGTACTTC
CDR3 protein: CASAFGGLGNEQYF

V gene: TRBV5-1
clone size: -
D gene: -
J gene: TRBJ2-1
CDR3 DNA: TGCGCCAGCAGCCGTAGTGGCGGGGCATCCTACAATGAGCAGTTCTTC
CDR3 protein: CASSRSGGASYNEQFF

V gene: TRBV5-1
clone size: -
D gene: TRBD2
J gene: TRBJ2-2
CDR3 DNA: TGCGCCAGCAGCACGGAAGCCGCGGGACTAGGAACCGGGGAGCTGTTTTTT
CDR3 protein: CASSTEAAGLGTGELFF

V gene: TRBV6-6
clone size: -
D gene: -
J gene: TRBJ1-6
CDR3 DNA: TGTGCCAGCAACTCGGACGGAGTATCACCCCTCCACTTT
CDR3 protein: CASNSDGVSPLHF

V gene: TRBV6-1
clone size: -
D gene: TRBD1
J gene: TRBJ2-2
CDR3 DNA: TGTGCCAGTCCGGGACAGGGGGACACCGGGGAGCTGTTTTTT
CDR3 protein: CASPGQGDTGELFF

V gene: TRBV5-1
clone size: -
D gene: TRBD2
J gene: TRBJ2-1
CDR3 DNA: TGCGCCAGCAGCCTGGACAGGGGACTAGCGGGAAACAATGAGCAGTTCTTC
CDR3 protein: CASSLDRGLAGNNEQFF

V gene: TRBV5-1
clone size: -
D gene: -
J gene: TRBJ1-6
CDR3 DNA: TGCGCCAGCAGCTTGATCGGGACGGGATCACCCCTCCACTTT
CDR3 protein: CASSLIGTGSPLHF

V gene: TRBV10-3
clone size: -
D gene: TRBD1
J gene: TRBJ1-1
CDR3 DNA: TGTGCCATCACCGCGGACAGGGGGGGCACTGAAGCTTTCTTT
CDR3 protein: CAITADRGGTEAFF

V gene: TRBV10-3
clone size: -
D gene: -
J gene: TRBJ1-2
CDR3 DNA: TGTGCCATCAGTTCGGGGGAACCCCATGGCTACACCTTC
CDR3 protein: CAISSGEPHGYTF

V gene: TRBV5-1
clone size: -
D gene: -
J gene: TRBJ1-2
CDR3 DNA: TGCGCCAGCAGCTTGTCCAGGGGCAGCACGTATGGCTACACCTTC
CDR3 protein: CASSLSRGSTYGYTF

V gene: TRBV6-6
clone size: -
D gene: -
J gene: TRBJ2-1
CDR3 DNA: TGTGCCAGCAGTTACGCCCAAACTGGGAATGAGCAGTTCTTC
CDR3 protein: CASSYAQTGNEQFF

V gene: TRBV4-1
clone size: -
D gene: -
J gene: TRBJ1-1
CDR3 DNA: TGCGCCAGCAGCCACCGGGGGGTGGGGACTGAAGCTTTCTTT
CDR3 protein: CASSHRGVGTEAFF

V gene: TRBV7-9
clone size: -
D gene: TRBD1
J gene: TRBJ1-1
CDR3 DNA: TGTGCCAGCAGCTGGGGACAGCACACTGAAGCTTTCTTT
CDR3 protein: CASSWGQHTEAFF